This T cell receptor (beta chain) was found in a study of vaccination and CD4 T cells after COVID-19. Comments on this clonotype: The antigen remains unidentified.

The treatment is: 10-day PBMC culture with coronavirus spike peptide pools or control peptides (ViraFEST assay). Gathered ahead of the COVID-19 pandemic (2011-2018) were the CD4+ T cells of the unexposed donor. Trimming cost V 9 bases and J 2 bases, with 10 bases left between them. The CDR3 has 12 amino acids. The Oncomine TCR Beta short-read assay sequenced DNA from cultured CD4+ T cells. TCRdb reanalysed the PCR reads using MiXCR and keeps one entry per CDR3 protein. The table includes fewer than 7,000 distinct CDR3 sequences, roughly 44% detected once. This TCR derives from a human donor in good health. What was sequenced was CD4+ T cells from blood, cultured in vitro. The chain couples TRBV12-3 or TRBV12-4 to TRBJ1-2; weak D call: TRBD1 (5 bases). CDR3 residues: CASSYRNYGYTF. As DNA, the CDR3 is TGTGCCAGTTCTTACAGGAACTATGGCTACACCTTC.